The 4 T cell receptor beta chains given below trace back to one sample, sequenced in a study of blood T cell repertoires in COVID-19. The protocol was immunoSEQ multiplex PCR, while the TCRdb copy is restricted to in-frame clones and leaves out a portion. This table holds about 140,000 clones, about 86% found once. Sequences were obtained from peripheral blood. Source of these receptors: a woman aged 60 to 75 with acute or convalescent COVID-19.

As to this clone: Germline and junction disagree at one end, which may indicate a read error. This chain joins TRBV7-6 and TRBJ1-4; 7 positions agree with TRBD1. The CDR3 sequence is 17 residues long. The germline CDR1 and CDR2 sequences are SGHVS and FNYEAQ. The CDR3 here is CASSLGFRDRTYEKLFF. The CDR3 DNA reads TGTGCCAGCAGCTTAGGATTTAGGGACAGAACTTATGAAAAACTGTTTTTT.

J is TRBJ2-7 and V is TRBV6-2 or TRBV6-3; 11 bases match TRBD1. CDR1 is MNHEY and CDR2 is SVGEGT in the germline V gene. The CDR3 has 14 residues. V lost 5 bases, J lost 4 bases, and 4 bases stayed unmatched. The CDR3 reads CASSTGQGAYEQYF. The CDR3 DNA reads as TGTGCCAGCAGTACCGGACAGGGGGCATACGAGCAGTACTTC.

The chain is built from TRBV30 and TRBJ2-7; 10 bases are shared with TRBD1. Looked up from germline, CDR1 is GTSNPN and CDR2 is SVGIG (reference sequence). With 3 bases clipped from V and 4 bases from J, the junction kept 6 bases outside the gene matches. This CDR3 has 14 residues. CDR3 nucleotide sequence: TGTGCCTGGAGGGGACAGGGGCGAGGGTACGAGCAGTACTTC. Its translation is CAWRGQGRGYEQYF.

The rearrangement joins TRBV6-5 to TRBJ1-5, with TRBD1 as a possible D gene (6 bases). Germline CDR1 reads MNHEY; CDR2 reads SVGAGI. The CDR3 sequence is 14 residues long. V lost 7 bases and J lost 3, with 13 bases in between. Here the CDR3 reads CASTAGQPNQPQHF. The CDR3 nucleotides read TGTGCCAGCACTGCTGGACAGCCCAATCAGCCCCAGCATTTT.